Detailed here is one T cell receptor (beta chain). Antigen unknown. This entry comes from a study of identical twins. Study outcomes and limitations: Interpretation of the results relied on cross-sectional statistical analysis and not on following the same donors.

TCRdb processed the 5' RACE reads anew with MiXCR; each CDR3 protein has one entry. The sample comprises 550,000 to 700,000 distinct CDR3 sequences, around 20% of which are singletons, and more than 4% rests with the top ten. Germline V lookup: CDR1 SGHTA, CDR2 FQGNSA. The ends lost 5 bases at V and 4 bases at J; junction bases unmatched: 4. CDR3 length equals 14 residues. These sequences were also reported in another study, on T cells expressing NK-cell markers. This second study says: In several donors, these clonotypes also led the CD3+CD56-NKG2C+ fraction.

Sequencing input: PBMCs. The V gene is TRBV7-2, the J gene TRBJ2-5; 10 bases line up with TRBD2. This clonotype was sampled from a woman aged 18-29 years in good health. For the CDR3, the DNA is TGTGCCAGCAGCCCATCTAGCGGGAGAGAGACCCAGTACTTC. This sequence encodes CASSPSSGRETQYF.